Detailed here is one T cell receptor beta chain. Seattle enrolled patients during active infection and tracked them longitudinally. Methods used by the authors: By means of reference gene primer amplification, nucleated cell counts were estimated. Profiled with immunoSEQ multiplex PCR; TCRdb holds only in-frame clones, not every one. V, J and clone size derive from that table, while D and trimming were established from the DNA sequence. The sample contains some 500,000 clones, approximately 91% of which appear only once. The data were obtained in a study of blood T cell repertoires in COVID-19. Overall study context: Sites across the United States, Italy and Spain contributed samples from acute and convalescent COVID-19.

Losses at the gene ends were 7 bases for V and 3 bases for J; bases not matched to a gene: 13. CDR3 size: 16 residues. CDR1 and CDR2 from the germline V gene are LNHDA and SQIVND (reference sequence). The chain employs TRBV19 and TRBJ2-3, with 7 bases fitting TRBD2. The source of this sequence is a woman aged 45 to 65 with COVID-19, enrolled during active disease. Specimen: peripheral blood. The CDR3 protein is CASTSGLEFPTDTQYF. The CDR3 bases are TGTGCCAGTACATCCGGACTAGAGTTCCCGACAGATACGCAGTATTTT.